The 21 T cell receptor beta chains given below trace back to one sample, sequenced in a study of T cell clonotyping in hematopoietic cell transplantation. Sequenced by immunoSEQ multiplex PCR; TCRdb stores in-frame clones only, minus some. There are approximately 26,000 clones in the sample; 70% to 85% occur only once, and roughly 24% lies in the top ten. As to time point: recipient sample about 28 days before transplant, after cytoreduction. This specimen was peripheral blood mononuclear cells, taken before stem cell transplant. The receptors were gathered from an older woman with acute myeloid leukemia. Some clones in this sample may be carry-over from other donors' samples.

V usage is TRBV5-4 and J usage is TRBJ2-5; D is ambiguous. CDR1 and CDR2 (germline): SGHNT, YYREEE (reference sequence). This CDR3 has 13 residues. V lost 4 bases to trimming and J lost 5 bases, with 12 bases between them. In DNA, the CDR3 is TGTGCCAGCAGCCCCGTGGGGTGGGAGACCCAGTACTTC. It yields the protein CASSPVGWETQYF.

The CDR3 DNA sequence: TGTGCCAGCAGCTCGGACGGGCAAAGCACAGATACGCAGTATTTT. Its translation: CASSSDGQSTDTQYF. The gene calls are TRBV7-2 and TRBJ2-3; D uncertain. Germline values: CDR1 SGHTA, CDR2 FQGNSA. The CDR3 covers 15 residues. V dropped 4 bases and J dropped 0 bases, with 11 bases sitting between them.

V usage is TRBV7-3 and J usage is TRBJ2-2; 9 nucleotides agree with TRBD1. V was clipped by 1 base and J by 5 bases; unmatched bases: 8. The CDR3 sequence is 17 residues long. Germline lookup yields CDR1 SGHTA and CDR2 FQGTGA. This CDR3 reads CASSLRGDRVMTGELFF. The CDR3 DNA reads TGTGCCAGCAGCTTAAGGGGGGACAGGGTGATGACCGGGGAGCTGTTTTTT.

The chain uses TRBV11-2 and TRBJ2-7; D remains ambiguous. The V end was cut by 2 bases, the J end by 0 bases, with 11 bases between. The CDR3 totals 15 residues. Germline V gene data show CDR1 as SGHAT and CDR2 as FQNNGV. CDR3 in amino acids: CASSLNVDTSYEQYF. Written as DNA, the CDR3 is TGTGCCAGCAGCTTAAATGTAGACACCTCCTACGAGCAGTACTTC.

The chain links TRBV4-1 to TRBJ1-6; 8 positions match TRBD1. This CDR3 has 16 residues. Germline assignment: CDR1 MGHRA and CDR2 YSYEKL. Unmatched junction bases numbered 6, after V lost 1 base and J lost 7 bases. CDR3: CASSQARTGLNSPLHF. The CDR3 DNA follows: TGCGCCAGCAGCCAAGCCCGGACAGGGTTAAATTCACCCCTCCACTTT.

This clone has just a few counts. V gene TRBV5-4 combines with J gene TRBJ1-4; 7 nucleotides align to TRBD1. The CDR3 covers 14 residues. In germline, CDR1 is SGHNT, CDR2 YYREEE (reference sequence). Trimming cost V 5 bases and J 7 bases; bases outside gene matches: 8. CDR3 nucleotide sequence: TGTGCCAGCAGATCACAGGGGCTTGGTGAAAAACTGTTTTTT. This encodes CASRSQGLGEKLFF.

V is TRBV7-8 and J is TRBJ2-1; 14 bases map to TRBD2. Trimming took 5 bases from V and 8 from J; bases not matched to a gene: 8. The CDR3 loop spans 16 amino acids. CDR1 is SGHVS and CDR2 is FQNEAQ in the germline V gene. Here the CDR3 DNA reads TGTGCCAGCAGCAAGGGACTAGCGGGGGCCGGGTATGAGCAGTTCTTC. This codes for CASSKGLAGAGYEQFF.

The chain couples TRBV20-1 to TRBJ2-7; D call uncertain. The CDR3 has 11 amino acids. V dropped 2 bases and J dropped 5 bases, with 7 bases sitting between them. The germline CDR1 and CDR2 sequences are DFQATT and SNEGSKA (reference sequence). This CDR3 is CSARIEHEQYF. The CDR3 bases are TGCAGTGCTAGAATAGAACACGAGCAGTACTTC.

The chain is built from TRBV5-1 and TRBJ2-7, with D perhaps TRBD1 or TRBD2 (5 bases each). This CDR3 region has 13 residues. V gave up 4 bases and J gave up 3 bases, with 11 bases separating them. The V gene's germline CDR1 is SGHRS and CDR2 YFSETQ. Written as DNA, the CDR3 is TGCGCCAGCAGCCGGGACGGCGGCTACGAGCAGTACTTC. Translated: CASSRDGGYEQYF.

The gene calls are TRBV7-6 and TRBJ2-1; the match to TRBD2 covers 10 bases. The germline CDR1 and CDR2 sequences are SGHVS and FNYEAQ. CDR3 length: 15 residues. The V segment lost 5 bases and the J segment 2 bases; nucleotides outside the gene matches: 3. CDR3 protein: CASSRTSGAYNEQFF. CDR3 coding DNA: TGTGCCAGCAGCCGTACTAGCGGGGCCTACAATGAGCAGTTCTTC. Combining the CDR3 with reference TRBV7-6 and TRBJ2-1 gives the whole variable domain GAGVSQSPRYKVTKRGQDVALRCDPISGHVSLYWYRQALGQGPEFLTYFNYEAQQDKSGLPNDRFSAERPEGSISTLTIQRTEQRDSAMYRCASSRTSGAYNEQFFGPGTRLTVL.

This chain links TRBV5-1 with TRBJ2-3; D not resolved. There are 14 residues in the CDR3. With 0 bases removed from V and 2 bases from J, the gap between germline ends came to 7 bases. The germline CDR1 and CDR2 sequences are SGHRS and YFSETQ. This chain's CDR3 is CASSLGAPTDTQYF. As DNA, the CDR3 is TGCGCCAGCAGCTTGGGTGCCCCCACAGATACGCAGTATTTT.

This clone appeared a few times. The V and J genes are TRBV12-5 and TRBJ1-6; 9 positions match TRBD1. J was trimmed by 9 bases and V by 3 bases; bases with no gene match: 18. Germline V CDR1 and CDR2: LGHNT, FRNRAP. The CDR3 totals 19 residues. The chain's CDR3 is CASGLHSSRDRERGSPLHF. CDR3 DNA sequence: TGTGCTAGTGGTTTACATTCGTCCCGGGACAGGGAGCGGGGTTCACCCCTCCACTTT. Based on the CDR3 plus reference TRBV12-5 and TRBJ1-6, the full variable domain is DARVTQTPRHKVTEMGQEVTMRCQPILGHNTVFWYRQTMMQGLELLAYFRNRAPLDDSGMPKDRFSAEMPDATLATLKIQPSEPRDSAVYFCASGLHSSRDRERGSPLHFGNGTRLTVT.

The chain uses TRBV6-6 and TRBJ2-1; possibly TRBD2 for D (6 bases). The germline gives CDR1 MNHNY, CDR2 SVGAGI (reference sequence). This CDR3 comprises 15 residues. Trimming removed 5 bases at V and 7 bases at J, with 18 bases between. The CDR3 DNA is TGTGCCAGCAGTCCAGGACTAAGACATTCAAATGAGCAGTTCTTC. Protein: CASSPGLRHSNEQFF.

The gene calls are TRBV11-2 and TRBJ1-2, with D perhaps TRBD1 (6 bases). From germline, CDR1 is SGHAT and CDR2 FQNNGV. The CDR3 length is 14 residues. V was pared by 5 bases and J by 3 bases, with 13 bases between. CDR3 sequence: CASSPGQLDYGYTF. The CDR3 bases are TGTGCCAGCAGCCCAGGACAGTTGGACTATGGCTACACCTTC.

Concerning this clone: The germline gene is not matched at one end of the junction; a read error may be the cause. J is TRBJ2-1 and V is TRBV7-7; a possible D gene is TRBD2 (5 bases). This CDR3 contains 15 residues. CDR1 is SSHAT and CDR2 is FNYEAQ in the germline V gene (reference sequence). The CDR3 is CASSIATTAGNEQFF. Written as DNA, the CDR3 is TGTGCTAGCAGCATTGCTACCACCGCGGGCAATGAGCAGTTCTTC. The variable domain in full, with the rest retrieved from reference TRBV7-7 and TRBJ2-1, is GAGVSQSPRYKVTKRGQDVTLRCDPISSHATLYWYQQALGQGPEFLTYFNYEAQPDKSGLPSDRFSAERPEGSISTLTIQRTEQRDSAMYRCASSIATTAGNEQFFGPGTRLTVL.

The V call is TRBV11-2, the J call TRBJ2-3, with D hard to call. The V end was cut by 2 bases, the J end by 0 bases, with 0 bases between. Germline V lookup: CDR1 SGHAT, CDR2 FQNNGV. This CDR3 contains 12 residues. The CDR3 is CASSLSTDTQYF. CDR3 coding DNA: TGTGCCAGCAGCTTAAGCACAGATACGCAGTATTTT.

The chain recombines TRBV4-1 with TRBJ1-1, with D maybe TRBD1 (5 bases). Germline V lookup: CDR1 MGHRA, CDR2 YSYEKL. Trimming left V 1 base short and J 0 bases short, with 15 bases between. The CDR3 sequence is 17 residues long. CDR3 coding DNA: TGCGCCAGCAGCCAAGTCCTCTTGACAGTTATGAACACTGAAGCTTTCTTT. Protein sequence: CASSQVLLTVMNTEAFF.

The chain employs TRBV7-2 and TRBJ1-5; perhaps TRBD1 as D (5 bases). The CDR3 covers 15 residues. The germline gives CDR1 SGHTA, CDR2 FQGNSA. V was trimmed by 6 bases and J by 1 base, leaving 13 bases between them. CDR3 DNA sequence: TGTGCCAGCAGGTTGGCGAGGGGAAGCAATCAGCCCCAGCATTTT. Protein sequence: CASRLARGSNQPQHF.

This rearrangement joins TRBV5-1 to TRBJ2-1; 12 nucleotides line up with TRBD2. Germline assignment: CDR1 SGHRS and CDR2 YFSETQ. V gave up 0 bases and J gave up 1 base; unmatched junction bases: 2. The CDR3 sequence is 17 residues long. The DNA of the CDR3 is TGCGCCAGCAGCTTGGAACTAGCGGGAGGTTCCTACAATGAGCAGTTCTTC. Amino acids: CASSLELAGGSYNEQFF.

CDR3 DNA sequence: TGTGCCAGCAGTGGAATCTCCGCCGGGGCGAACTATGGCTACACCTTC. Protein product: CASSGISAGANYGYTF. This chain links TRBV6-1 with TRBJ1-2, with a tentative D call TRBD1 (5 bases). Between the trimmed V and J ends, which lost 4 bases and 2 bases, there was a span of 17 bases. This CDR3 contains 16 residues. Germline V gene data show CDR1 as MNHNS and CDR2 as SASEGT.

The V gene is TRBV11-2, the J gene TRBJ2-7; TRBD1 or TRBD2 may be the D gene (6 bases each). This CDR3 has 13 amino acids. Per the germline V gene, CDR1 is SGHAT and CDR2 is FQNNGV. The germline V and J ends were trimmed by 11 bases and 1 base, with 15 bases remaining between them. In DNA form, the CDR3 reads TGTGCCCGGGGGCGTCAATTATCCTACGAGCAGTACTTC. It yields the protein CARGRQLSYEQYF.